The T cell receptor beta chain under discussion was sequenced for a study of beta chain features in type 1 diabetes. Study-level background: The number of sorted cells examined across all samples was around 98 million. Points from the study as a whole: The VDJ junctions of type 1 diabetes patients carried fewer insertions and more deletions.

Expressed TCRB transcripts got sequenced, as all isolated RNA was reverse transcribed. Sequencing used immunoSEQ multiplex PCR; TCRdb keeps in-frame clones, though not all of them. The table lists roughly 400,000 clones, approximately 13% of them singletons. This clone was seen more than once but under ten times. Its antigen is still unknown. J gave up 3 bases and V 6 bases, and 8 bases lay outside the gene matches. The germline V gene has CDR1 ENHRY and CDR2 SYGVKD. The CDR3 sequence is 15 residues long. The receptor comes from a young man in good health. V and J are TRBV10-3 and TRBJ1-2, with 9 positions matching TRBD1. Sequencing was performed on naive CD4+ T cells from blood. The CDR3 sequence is CAIRRTGQGYYGYTF. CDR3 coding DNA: TGTGCCATCAGGCGCACGGGACAGGGTTACTATGGCTACACCTTC.